This TCR beta chain stems from a study of blood T cells in healthy people across ages. With regard to this clonotype: Its cognate antigen is unknown.

Between the trimmed V and J ends, which lost 3 bases and 6 bases, there was a span of 16 bases. The germline V gene has CDR1 SGHRS and CDR2 YFSETQ. This CDR3 region has 15 residues. A J-beta primer mix and a sample-barcoded 5' primer were used in a second PCR of roughly 6 to 12 cycles. Each cDNA molecule carried a tag from a template-switch adaptor that contained 12 random nucleotides. TCRdb reprocessed the 5' RACE reads via MiXCR and lists one record per CDR3 protein. The profile shows 1.5 million to 2 million distinct CDR3 sequences, around 50% of them singletons. General study points: As age increased, TCR beta diversity per million T cells fell in a roughly linear fashion.

The source of this sequence is a woman aged 40 to 50 in good health. V and J are TRBV5-1 and TRBJ2-4; tentatively, D is TRBD1 (6 bases). Sequenced: blood. CDR3 in amino acids: CASSSDSPGANIQYF. The CDR3 coding sequence is TGCGCCAGCAGCTCGGACAGTCCTGGTGCAAACATTCAGTACTTC.